The sequence of this TCR beta chain was determined in a study of blood T cell repertoires in COVID-19. Seattle patients were enrolled during active infection and followed longitudinally. Authors' processing steps: Researchers report that nucleated cell counts were estimated from reference gene primer amplification. Profiling relied on immunoSEQ multiplex PCR, and the TCRdb table lists in-frame clones only, not all of them. That table supplies the V and J calls and clone size; D and trimming were determined from the DNA. The sample lists over 150,000 clones; around 87% were seen once. The CDR3 spans 18 residues. V shed 2 bases, J shed 0 bases, and the junction held 9 bases outside the gene matches. Per the germline V gene, CDR1 is MNHEY and CDR2 is SVGEGT.

Material: peripheral blood. V and J are TRBV6-2 or TRBV6-3 and TRBJ1-1, with 10 bases lining up with TRBD1. The sequence was collected from an older woman with COVID-19, enrolled during active disease. The DNA for the CDR3 is TGTGCCAGCAGTTACAGTCGCCGGGACAGGGGTCTGAACACTGAAGCTTTCTTT. As protein: CASSYSRRDRGLNTEAFF.